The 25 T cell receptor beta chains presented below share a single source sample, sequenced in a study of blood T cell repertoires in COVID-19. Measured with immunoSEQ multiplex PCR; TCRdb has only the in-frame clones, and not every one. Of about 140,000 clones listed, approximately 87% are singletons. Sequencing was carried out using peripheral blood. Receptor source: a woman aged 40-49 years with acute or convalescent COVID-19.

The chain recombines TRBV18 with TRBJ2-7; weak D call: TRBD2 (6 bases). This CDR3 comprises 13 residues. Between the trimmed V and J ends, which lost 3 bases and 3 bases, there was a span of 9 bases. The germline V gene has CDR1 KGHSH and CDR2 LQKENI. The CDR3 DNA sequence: TGTGCCAGCTCACCCCCGGGGGTCTACGAGCAGTACTTC. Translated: CASSPPGVYEQYF.

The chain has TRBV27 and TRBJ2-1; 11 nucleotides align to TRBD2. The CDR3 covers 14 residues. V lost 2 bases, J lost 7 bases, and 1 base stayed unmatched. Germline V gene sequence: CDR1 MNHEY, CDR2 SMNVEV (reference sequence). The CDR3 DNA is TGTGCCAGCAGTTTAGGGACTAGCGGTAATGAGCAGTTCTTC. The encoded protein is CASSLGTSGNEQFF.

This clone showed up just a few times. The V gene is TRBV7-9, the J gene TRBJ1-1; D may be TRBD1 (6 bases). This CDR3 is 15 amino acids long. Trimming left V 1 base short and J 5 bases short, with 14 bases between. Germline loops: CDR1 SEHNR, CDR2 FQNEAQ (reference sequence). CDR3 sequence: CASSLGRTEGTEAFF. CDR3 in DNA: TGTGCCAGCAGCTTAGGCCGGACAGAAGGGACTGAAGCTTTCTTT.

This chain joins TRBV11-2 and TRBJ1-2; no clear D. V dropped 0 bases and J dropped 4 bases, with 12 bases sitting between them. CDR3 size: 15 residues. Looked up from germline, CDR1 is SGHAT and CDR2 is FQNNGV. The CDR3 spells CASSLDLVRLYGYTF. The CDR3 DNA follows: TGTGCCAGCAGCTTAGACTTAGTCAGGCTCTATGGCTACACCTTC.

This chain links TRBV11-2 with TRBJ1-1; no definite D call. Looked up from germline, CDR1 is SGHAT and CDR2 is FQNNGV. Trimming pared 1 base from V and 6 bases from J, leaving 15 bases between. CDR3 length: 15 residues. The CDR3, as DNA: TGTGCCAGCAGCTTAGGAGGGTATTGGAGTCCTGAAGCTTTCTTT. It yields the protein CASSLGGYWSPEAFF.

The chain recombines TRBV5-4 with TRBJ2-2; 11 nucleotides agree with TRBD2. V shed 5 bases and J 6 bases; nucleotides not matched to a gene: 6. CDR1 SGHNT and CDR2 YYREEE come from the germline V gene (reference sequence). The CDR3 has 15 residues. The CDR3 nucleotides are TGTGCCAGCAGTTTAGCGGGAGGGCAAGCCGGGGAGCTGTTTTTT. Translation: CASSLAGGQAGELFF.

CDR3 coding DNA: TGTGCCAGCAGCCCAGGGGGCCGACCTAACTATGGCTACACCTTC. This sequence encodes CASSPGGRPNYGYTF. J is TRBJ1-2 and V is TRBV5-4, with TRBD1 matching 8 bases. CDR1 is SGHNT, CDR2 YYREEE, per germline (reference sequence). The CDR3 has 15 amino acids. V lost 4 bases, J lost 0 bases, and 5 bases stayed unmatched.

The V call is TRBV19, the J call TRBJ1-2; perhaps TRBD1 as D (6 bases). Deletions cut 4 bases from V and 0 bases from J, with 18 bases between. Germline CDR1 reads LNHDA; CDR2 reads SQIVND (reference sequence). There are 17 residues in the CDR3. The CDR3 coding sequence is TGTGCCAGTAGTAAACTTGGTTGGACAGCAACTAACTATGGCTACACCTTC. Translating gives CASSKLGWTATNYGYTF.

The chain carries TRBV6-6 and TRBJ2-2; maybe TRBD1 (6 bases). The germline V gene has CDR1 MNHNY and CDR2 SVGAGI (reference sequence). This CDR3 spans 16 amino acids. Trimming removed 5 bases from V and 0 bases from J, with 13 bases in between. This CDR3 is CASSPHRVTNTGELFF. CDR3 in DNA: TGTGCCAGCAGTCCCCACAGGGTAACGAACACCGGGGAGCTGTTTTTT.

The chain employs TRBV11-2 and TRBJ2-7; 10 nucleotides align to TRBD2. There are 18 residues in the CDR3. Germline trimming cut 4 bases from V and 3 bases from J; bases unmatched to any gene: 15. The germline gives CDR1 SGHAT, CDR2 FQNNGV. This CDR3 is CASSSRGSGRALVYEQYF. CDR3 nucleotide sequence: TGTGCCAGCAGCTCAAGGGGGAGCGGGAGGGCCTTAGTCTACGAGCAGTACTTC.

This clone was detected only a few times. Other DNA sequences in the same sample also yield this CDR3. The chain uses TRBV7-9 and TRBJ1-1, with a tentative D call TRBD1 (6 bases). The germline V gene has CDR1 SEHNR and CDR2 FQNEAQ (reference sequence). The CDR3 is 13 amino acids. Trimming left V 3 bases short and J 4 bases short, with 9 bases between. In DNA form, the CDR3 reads TGTGCCAGCAGCTTCGGACAGTCCACTGAAGCTTTCTTT. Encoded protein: CASSFGQSTEAFF.

Written as DNA, the CDR3 is TGTGCCAGCAGCTCCCGGACAGACTACAATGAGCAGTTCTTC. This sequence encodes CASSSRTDYNEQFF. This sequence joins TRBV7-9 and TRBJ2-1; D is perhaps TRBD1 (6 bases). The length of the CDR3 is 14 residues. Looked up from germline, CDR1 is SEHNR and CDR2 is FQNEAQ (reference sequence). Trimming removed 4 bases from V and 3 bases from J, with 10 bases in between.

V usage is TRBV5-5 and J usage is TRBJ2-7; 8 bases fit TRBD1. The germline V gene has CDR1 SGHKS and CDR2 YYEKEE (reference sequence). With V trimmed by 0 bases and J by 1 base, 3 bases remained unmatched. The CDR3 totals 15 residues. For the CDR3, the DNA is TGTGCCAGCAGCTTGGAGACAGGGGTTTCCTACGAGCAGTACTTC. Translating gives CASSLETGVSYEQYF.

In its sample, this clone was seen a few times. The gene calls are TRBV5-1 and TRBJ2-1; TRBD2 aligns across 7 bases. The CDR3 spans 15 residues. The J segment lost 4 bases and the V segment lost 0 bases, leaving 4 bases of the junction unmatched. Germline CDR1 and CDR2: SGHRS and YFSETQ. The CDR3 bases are TGCGCCAGCAGCTTGGGGCTAGCGGATTACAATGAGCAGTTCTTC. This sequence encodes CASSLGLADYNEQFF.

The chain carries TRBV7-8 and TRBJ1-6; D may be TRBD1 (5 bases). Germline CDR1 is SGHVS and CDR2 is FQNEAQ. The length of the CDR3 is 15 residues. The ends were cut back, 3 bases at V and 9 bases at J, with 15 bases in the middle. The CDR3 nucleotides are TGTGCCAGCAGCTTCCGAGGTGGGGGAGGTTCACCCCTCCACTTT. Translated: CASSFRGGGGSPLHF.

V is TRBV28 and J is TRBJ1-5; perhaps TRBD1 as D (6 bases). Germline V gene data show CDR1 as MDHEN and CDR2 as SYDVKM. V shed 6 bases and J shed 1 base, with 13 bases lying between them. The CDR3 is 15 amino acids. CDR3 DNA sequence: TGTGCCAGCAGCCGAGGGGGGGCGAGCAATCAGCCCCAGCATTTT. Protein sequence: CASSRGGASNQPQHF.

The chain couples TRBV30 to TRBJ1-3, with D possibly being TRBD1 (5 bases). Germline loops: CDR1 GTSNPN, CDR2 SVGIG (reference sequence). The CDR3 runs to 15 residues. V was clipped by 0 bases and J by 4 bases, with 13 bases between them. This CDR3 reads CAWSVLLGHGNTIYF. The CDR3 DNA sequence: TGTGCCTGGAGTGTACTGTTGGGGCACGGAAACACCATATATTTT.

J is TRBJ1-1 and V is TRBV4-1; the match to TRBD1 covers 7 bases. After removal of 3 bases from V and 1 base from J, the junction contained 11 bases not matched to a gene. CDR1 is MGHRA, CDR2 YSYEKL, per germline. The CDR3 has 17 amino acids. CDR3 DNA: TGCGCCAGCAGCCACCCTGCAAGCTACAGGGGGAACACTGAAGCTTTCTTT. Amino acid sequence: CASSHPASYRGNTEAFF.

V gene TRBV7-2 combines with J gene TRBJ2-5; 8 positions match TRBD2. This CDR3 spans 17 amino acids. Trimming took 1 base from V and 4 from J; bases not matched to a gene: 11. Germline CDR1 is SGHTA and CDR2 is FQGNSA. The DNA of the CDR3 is TGTGCCAGCAGCTTAGGGGACAACGGGGGGGCCCGAGAGACCCAGTACTTC. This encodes CASSLGDNGGARETQYF.

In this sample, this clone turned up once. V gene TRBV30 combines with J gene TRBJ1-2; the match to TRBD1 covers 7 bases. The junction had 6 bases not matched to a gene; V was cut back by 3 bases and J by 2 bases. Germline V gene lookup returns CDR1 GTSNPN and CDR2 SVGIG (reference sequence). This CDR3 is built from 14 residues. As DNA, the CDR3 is TGTGCCTGGAGGGAAAGACAGGGAAACTATGGCTACACCTTC. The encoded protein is CAWRERQGNYGYTF.

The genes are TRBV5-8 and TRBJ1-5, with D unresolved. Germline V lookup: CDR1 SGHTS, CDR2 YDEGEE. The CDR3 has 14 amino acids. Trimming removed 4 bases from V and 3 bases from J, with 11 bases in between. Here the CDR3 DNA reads TGTGCCAGCAGCCAATTTCTAAACAATCAGCCCCAGCATTTT. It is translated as CASSQFLNNQPQHF. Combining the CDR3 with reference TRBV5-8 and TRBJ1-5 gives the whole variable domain EAGVTQSPTHLIKTRGQQATLRCSPISGHTSVYWYQQALGLGLQFLLWYDEGEERNRGNFPPRFSGRQFPNYSSELNVNALELEDSALYLCASSQFLNNQPQHFGDGTRLSIL.

CDR3 in DNA: TGCGCCAGCAGCCCTGACCTCGGGACTAGCTTTGCAGATACGCAGTATTTT. Amino acid sequence: CASSPDLGTSFADTQYF. This chain joins TRBV4-3 and TRBJ2-3; 9 nucleotides align to TRBD2. Germline CDR1 LGHNA, CDR2 YSLEER. The CDR3 is 17 residues long. J was trimmed by 4 bases and V by 4 bases; bases with no gene match: 12.

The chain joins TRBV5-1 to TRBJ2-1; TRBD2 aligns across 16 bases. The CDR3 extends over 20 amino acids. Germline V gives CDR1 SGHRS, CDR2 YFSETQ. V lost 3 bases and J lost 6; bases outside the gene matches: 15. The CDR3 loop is CASSSMSGTSGRASVNEQFF. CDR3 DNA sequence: TGCGCCAGCAGCTCAATGTCCGGGACTAGCGGGAGGGCATCGGTCAATGAGCAGTTCTTC.

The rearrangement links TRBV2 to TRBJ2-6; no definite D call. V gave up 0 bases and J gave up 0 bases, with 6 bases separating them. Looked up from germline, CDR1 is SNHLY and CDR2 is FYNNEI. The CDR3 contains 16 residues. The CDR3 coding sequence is TGTGCCAGCAGTGAAGCGCGCGCCTCTGGGGCCAACGTCCTGACTTTC. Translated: CASSEARASGANVLTF. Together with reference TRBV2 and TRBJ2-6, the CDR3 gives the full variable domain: EPEVTQTPSHQVTQMGQEVILRCVPISNHLYFYWYRQILGQKVEFLVSFYNNEISEKSEIFDDQFSVERPDGSNFTLKIRSTKLEDSAMYFCASSEARASGANVLTFGAGSRLTVL.

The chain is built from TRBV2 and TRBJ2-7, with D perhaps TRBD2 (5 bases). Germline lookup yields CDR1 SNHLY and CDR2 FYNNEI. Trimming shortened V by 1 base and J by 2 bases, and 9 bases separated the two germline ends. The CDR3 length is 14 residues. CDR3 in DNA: TGTGCCAGCAGTGAAGTGGAGGTTACCTACGAGCAGTACTTC. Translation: CASSEVEVTYEQYF.